What follows describes a single T cell receptor (beta chain). The sample is drawn from a study of cytomegalovirus exposure and HLA in healthy donors. Germline V CDR1 and CDR2: SGHVS, FQNEAQ. The V gene lost 5 bases and the J gene lost 3 bases, with 11 bases spanning the gap. The CDR3 covers 13 residues. The PCR used 60 Vbeta and 13 Jbeta primers. Data came from immunoSEQ multiplex PCR; TCRdb stores just in-frame clones and leaves some out. Among about 200,000 clones listed, 80% to 90% were seen once. The genes are TRBV7-8 and TRBJ2-7, with D uncertain. The sequence was obtained from a young man in good health and CMV-seronegative. What was sequenced was PBMCs. The CDR3 DNA reads TGTGCCAGCAGCCGTCGAGACAACTACGAGCAGTACTTC. It encodes CASSRRDNYEQYF.